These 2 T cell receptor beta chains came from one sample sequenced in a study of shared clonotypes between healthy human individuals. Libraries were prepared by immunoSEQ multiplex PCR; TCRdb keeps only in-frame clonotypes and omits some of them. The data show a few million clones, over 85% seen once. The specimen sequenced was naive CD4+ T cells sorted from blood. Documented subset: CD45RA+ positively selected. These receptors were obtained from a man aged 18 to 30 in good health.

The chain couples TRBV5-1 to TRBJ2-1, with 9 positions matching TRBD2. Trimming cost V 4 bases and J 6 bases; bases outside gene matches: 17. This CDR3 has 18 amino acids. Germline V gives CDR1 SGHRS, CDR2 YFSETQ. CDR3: CASSTSLAGVKGGNEQFF. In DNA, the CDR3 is TGCGCCAGCAGCACTTCCTTAGCGGGAGTTAAAGGAGGCAATGAGCAGTTCTTC.

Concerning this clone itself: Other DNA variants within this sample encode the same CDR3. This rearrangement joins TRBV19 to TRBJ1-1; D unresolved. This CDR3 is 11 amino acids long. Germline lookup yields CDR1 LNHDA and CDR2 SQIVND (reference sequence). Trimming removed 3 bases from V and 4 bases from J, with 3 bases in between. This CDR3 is CASSIGTEAFF. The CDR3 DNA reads TGTGCCAGTAGTATCGGCACTGAAGCTTTCTTT.